These 30 T cell receptor beta chains were all obtained from the same sample, sequenced in a study of T-cell memory formation after mild COVID-19. One entry per CDR3 protein, called by TCRdb with MiXCR from the 5' RACE reads. The sample includes about 240,000 distinct CDR3 sequences, 9.4% of them seen just once. The sample comprised PBMCs or a T cell subset sorted from them (not recorded which). The origin of the receptors is a man aged 18 to 35 who had mild COVID-19 (a few samples of this study predate the infection). Cell type and time point are not known.

This clonotype was found a few times. This chain links TRBV7-8 with TRBJ2-1, with no clear D. Germline CDR1 SGHVS, CDR2 FQNEAQ. This CDR3 has 11 amino acids. Between the trimmed V and J ends, which lost 7 bases and 5 bases, there was a span of 6 bases. The CDR3 DNA reads TGTGCCAGCAAGTGGAACAATGAGCAGTTCTTC. Its protein product is CASKWNNEQFF.

This clonotype was recorded many times. The chain couples TRBV5-1 to TRBJ2-3; a weak D match, TRBD1 (5 bases). Trimming left V 0 bases short and J 4 bases short, with 9 bases between. Germline-derived CDR1 and CDR2 are SGHRS and YFSETQ. The CDR3 sequence is 14 residues long. CDR3 bases: TGCGCCAGCAGCTTGGGACAGCCCGCAGATACGCAGTATTTT. It yields the protein CASSLGQPADTQYF.

The chain combines TRBV4-3 with TRBJ2-1; 9 nucleotides line up with TRBD1. The CDR3 consists of 16 residues. V was pared by 4 bases and J by 2 bases, with 6 bases of the junction left unmatched. Germline V CDR1 and CDR2: LGHNA, YSLEER. CDR3 loop: CASSPTGQGAYNEQFF. In nucleotides, the CDR3 is TGCGCCAGCAGCCCGACGGGACAGGGAGCCTACAATGAGCAGTTCTTC.

This clonotype has ten or more counts. As DNA, the CDR3 is TGTGCCAGCAGTGCCGGCACGATCGATGGGACTAGGGACAATGAGCAGTTCTTC. This sequence encodes CASSAGTIDGTRDNEQFF. The chain combines TRBV2 with TRBJ2-1, with 8 bases aligning to TRBD2. V trimming: 4 bases; J trimming: 5 bases; junction bases outside the gene matches: 16. CDR3 length: 18 amino acids. Germline V CDR1 and CDR2: SNHLY, FYNNEI.

This clonotype was counted only a few times. The J gene is TRBJ1-3, the V gene TRBV18, with D tentatively TRBD1 (5 bases). CDR3 length: 13 amino acids. In germline, CDR1 is KGHSH, CDR2 LQKENI. Between the trimmed V and J ends, which lost 3 bases and 11 bases, there was a span of 14 bases. The CDR3 DNA reads TGTGCCAGCTCACCTCAGACACAGGAACCCATATATTTT. It specifies CASSPQTQEPIYF.

In this sample, this clonotype turned up a few times. The rearrangement links TRBV20-1 to TRBJ1-5; TRBD1 is a possible D gene (5 bases). The germline V gene has CDR1 DFQATT and CDR2 SNEGSKA (reference sequence). Trimming left V 6 bases short and J 0 bases short, with 15 bases between. This CDR3 contains 15 residues. The CDR3 DNA follows: TGCAGTGCGGAATCAGGGCTGGATAGCAATCAGCCCCAGCATTTT. This codes for CSAESGLDSNQPQHF.

In this sample, this clonotype turned up a few times. The V gene is TRBV5-1, the J gene TRBJ2-3, with TRBD1 matching 8 bases. The CDR3 length is 18 residues. Germline lookup yields CDR1 SGHRS and CDR2 YFSETQ. The V gene end was trimmed by 4 bases and the J gene end by 0 bases; junction bases not matched to a gene: 13. The chain's CDR3 is CASSPHPGQGRSTDTQYF. The CDR3 DNA reads as TGCGCCAGCAGCCCCCACCCCGGACAGGGCCGAAGCACAGATACGCAGTATTTT.

This clonotype appeared a few times. V usage is TRBV7-9 and J usage is TRBJ2-5; D is possibly TRBD1 or TRBD2 (5 bases each). CDR1 SEHNR and CDR2 FQNEAQ come from the germline V gene (reference sequence). The CDR3 is 14 amino acids. Trimming cost V 5 bases and J 3 bases, with 13 bases left between them. CDR3 amino acids: CASSRSGTEETQYF. The CDR3 nucleotides are TGTGCCAGCAGCAGATCCGGGACCGAAGAGACCCAGTACTTC. The whole variable domain, remainder taken from reference TRBV7-9 and TRBJ2-5, is DTGVSQNPRHKITKRGQNVTFRCDPISEHNRLYWYRQTLGQGPEFLTYFQNEAQLEKSRLLSDRFSAERPKGSFSTLEIQRTEQGDSAMYLCASSRSGTEETQYFGPGTRLLVL.

This clonotype was detected a few times. This sequence joins TRBV5-1 and TRBJ1-1, with TRBD1 as a possible D gene (5 bases). From germline, CDR1 is SGHRS and CDR2 YFSETQ. V was pared by 4 bases and J by 4 bases, with 11 bases between. This CDR3 region has 13 residues. CDR3 sequence reads: CASSRGAGTEAFF. CDR3 DNA sequence: TGCGCCAGCAGCAGAGGGGCAGGCACTGAAGCTTTCTTT.

DNA for the CDR3: TGTGCCAGCAGCGTAGAGGGGGGGGCCAATACGCAGTATTTT. Protein sequence: CASSVEGGANTQYF. The chain has TRBV9 and TRBJ2-3, with D tentatively TRBD2 (7 bases). The CDR3 consists of 14 residues. V was trimmed by 0 bases and J by 7 bases, leaving 12 bases between them. Germline V gene lookup returns CDR1 SGDLS and CDR2 YYNGEE.

This clonotype was detected a few times. The genes are TRBV12-3 or TRBV12-4 and TRBJ2-3, with D possibly matching TRBD1 (6 bases). This CDR3 is 14 amino acids long. V lost 11 bases, J lost 8 bases, and 23 bases lay in between. The chain's CDR3 is CAYSTGGPRGTQYF. CDR3 bases: TGTGCCTACTCAACTGGGGGCCCCAGGGGTACGCAGTATTTT.

This rearrangement joins TRBV9 to TRBJ2-6, with 7 nucleotides matching TRBD1. V lost 4 bases and J lost 4; bases outside the gene matches: 8. Germline loops: CDR1 SGDLS, CDR2 YYNGEE. The CDR3 covers 16 residues. The CDR3 coding sequence is TGTGCCAGCAGCTTCAGACAGGGTCCCGGGGCCAACGTCCTGACTTTC. Amino acid sequence: CASSFRQGPGANVLTF.

This chain connects TRBV5-1 to TRBJ2-1; perhaps TRBD2 as D (6 bases). Trimming took 4 bases from V and 8 from J, leaving 19 bases between them. The germline gives CDR1 SGHRS, CDR2 YFSETQ. CDR3 length: 15 amino acids. CDR3 sequence: CASSEGHRGWDEQFF. The CDR3 bases are TGCGCCAGCAGCGAGGGCCACCGGGGGTGGGATGAGCAGTTCTTC.

The chain has TRBV9 and TRBJ2-3; TRBD2 matches at 14 bases. Germline assignment: CDR1 SGDLS and CDR2 YYNGEE. V was clipped by 0 bases and J by 7 bases; unmatched bases: 10. There are 18 residues in the CDR3. The CDR3 loop reads CASSVAPEGLAGVNTQYF. The CDR3 DNA reads as TGTGCCAGCAGCGTAGCCCCAGAGGGACTAGCGGGGGTTAATACGCAGTATTTT. The full variable domain, completed using reference TRBV9 and TRBJ2-3, is DSGVTQTPKHLITATGQRVTLRCSPRSGDLSVYWYQQSLDQGLQFLIQYYNGEERAKGNILERFSAQQFPDLHSELNLSSLELGDSALYFCASSVAPEGLAGVNTQYFGPGTRLTVL.

This clonotype was counted at least ten times. J is TRBJ2-5 and V is TRBV5-1; 9 bases map to TRBD1. The CDR3 length is 13 residues. J was trimmed by 5 bases and V by 4 bases; bases with no gene match: 3. Germline CDR1 SGHRS, CDR2 YFSETQ. The CDR3 sequence is CASSGTGKETQYF. The CDR3 region has the DNA TGCGCCAGCAGCGGGACAGGGAAGGAGACCCAGTACTTC. The full variable domain, in which reference TRBV5-1 and TRBJ2-5 provide the parts outside the CDR3, is KAGVTQTPRYLIKTRGQQVTLSCSPISGHRSVSWYQQTPGQGLQFLFEYFSETQRNKGNFPGRFSGRQFSNSRSEMNVSTLELGDSALYLCASSGTGKETQYFGPGTRLLVL.

The gene calls are TRBV29-1 and TRBJ2-1, with TRBD1 matching over 9 bases. The V segment lost 6 bases and the J segment 4 bases; nucleotides outside the gene matches: 7. The CDR3 totals 14 residues. Germline CDR1 SQVTM, CDR2 ANQGSEA. The CDR3 coding sequence is TGCAGCGTCGGTACAGGGGGCGGGTACAATGAGCAGTTCTTC. Residues: CSVGTGGGYNEQFF.

The CDR3 DNA follows: TGTGCCACCAGTGATTCCAGGGGGGGGCCTTTCGCTCAGTTCTTC. Its translation is CATSDSRGGPFAQFF. The gene calls are TRBV24-1 and TRBJ2-1; D tentatively fits TRBD1 or TRBD2 (7 bases each). V shed 2 bases and J shed 13 bases, with 20 bases lying between them. CDR3 size: 15 residues. Germline values: CDR1 KGHDR, CDR2 SFDVKD.

The chain combines TRBV5-6 with TRBJ2-1; 13 nucleotides line up with TRBD2. V lost 2 bases to trimming and J lost 8 bases; unmatched junction nucleotides: 4. The germline V gene has CDR1 SGHDT and CDR2 YYEEEE. The CDR3 loop spans 15 amino acids. CDR3 loop: CASSLTSGGADEQFF. The DNA of the CDR3 is TGTGCCAGCAGCTTAACTAGCGGGGGGGCAGATGAGCAGTTCTTC. The full variable domain, rest sourced from reference TRBV5-6 and TRBJ2-1, is DAGVTQSPTHLIKTRGQQVTLRCSPKSGHDTVSWYQQALGQGPQFIFQYYEEEERQRGNFPDRFSGHQFPNYSSELNVNALLLGDSALYLCASSLTSGGADEQFFGPGTRLTVL.

This chain joins TRBV5-1 and TRBJ2-1; D is uncertain. Germline CDR1 reads SGHRS; CDR2 reads YFSETQ. The germline V and J ends were trimmed by 4 bases and 0 bases, with 17 bases remaining between them. The CDR3 is 17 residues long. CDR3 DNA sequence: TGCGCCAGCAGCCGCGATCCGGGCAGAAGCTCCTACAATGAGCAGTTCTTC. Residues: CASSRDPGRSSYNEQFF.

The rearrangement joins TRBV7-9 to TRBJ1-5, with no clear D. Germline V gives CDR1 SEHNR, CDR2 FQNEAQ (reference sequence). The CDR3 is 12 residues long. V was cut by 1 base and J by 6 bases, with 4 bases left in between. The CDR3 bases are TGTGCCAGCAGCTTAGATTTTCAGCCCCAGCATTTT. Protein sequence: CASSLDFQPQHF. The variable domain in full, with the rest retrieved from reference TRBV7-9 and TRBJ1-5, is DTGVSQNPRHKITKRGQNVTFRCDPISEHNRLYWYRQTLGQGPEFLTYFQNEAQLEKSRLLSDRFSAERPKGSFSTLEIQRTEQGDSAMYLCASSLDFQPQHFGDGTRLSIL.

Comments on this clonotype: Sequence at one end of the junction differs from germline and may be a read error. This chain joins TRBV7-9 and TRBJ2-7; D ambiguous. The length of the CDR3 is 10 residues. Germline CDR1 reads SEHNR; CDR2 reads FQNEAQ (reference sequence). The CDR3 coding sequence is TGTGCCAGCAGCTTATCCCCATCCGGTTTC. It is translated as CASSLSPSGF.

The CDR3 loop is CASSLYVADATDTQYF. The CDR3 DNA sequence: TGCGCCAGCAGCTTGTATGTGGCTGATGCCACAGATACGCAGTATTTT. The V gene is TRBV5-1, the J gene TRBJ2-3, with D unresolved. CDR1 and CDR2 from the germline V gene are SGHRS and YFSETQ. V lost 1 base and J lost 2, with 14 bases in between. This CDR3 contains 16 residues.

This clonotype was picked up a small number of times. This chain connects TRBV4-1 to TRBJ1-5, with unresolved D. This CDR3 has 15 amino acids. V was trimmed by 0 bases and J by 2 bases, leaving 8 bases between them. Germline CDR1 is MGHRA and CDR2 is YSYEKL. The CDR3 is CASSQDKVRNQPQHF. The CDR3 bases are TGCGCCAGCAGCCAAGACAAGGTACGCAATCAGCCCCAGCATTTT.

In this sample, this clonotype turned up a few times. The germline gene is not matched at one end of the junction; a read error may be the cause. The V and J genes are TRBV20-1 and TRBJ2-1; perhaps D is TRBD1 or TRBD2 (5 bases each). The CDR3 runs 17 residues. Germline loops: CDR1 DFQATT, CDR2 SNEGSKA (reference sequence). Here the CDR3 DNA reads TGCAGTGCAAGAGGGTATTCCAGGACACGCGATTTCAATGAGCAGTTCTTC. Its translation is CSARGYSRTRDFNEQFF.

This clonotype has at least ten counts. The CDR3 sequence: CASSSPGGQGENKNIQYF. CDR3 DNA: TGCGCCAGCAGCTCGCCGGGGGGACAGGGCGAAAACAAAAACATTCAGTACTTC. V and J are TRBV5-1 and TRBJ2-4; 9 positions match TRBD1. Germline loops: CDR1 SGHRS, CDR2 YFSETQ. This CDR3 comprises 18 residues. V was pared by 3 bases and J by 3 bases, with 13 bases of the junction left unmatched.

The chain joins TRBV4-1 to TRBJ1-1, with 8 bases that match TRBD1. Trimming removed 0 bases from V and 4 bases from J; junction bases left unmatched: 10. The CDR3 length is 17 residues. Germline assignment: CDR1 MGHRA and CDR2 YSYEKL. CDR3 sequence reads: CASSQDGTGNLGTEAFF. In DNA form, the CDR3 reads TGCGCCAGCAGCCAAGATGGGACAGGTAATCTGGGCACTGAAGCTTTCTTT.

This clonotype was observed a few times. The J gene is TRBJ2-1, the V gene TRBV24-1; D is perhaps TRBD2 (6 bases). The CDR3 totals 16 residues. The V end was cut by 2 bases, the J end by 3 bases, with 13 bases between. CDR1 is KGHDR, CDR2 SFDVKD, per germline. The CDR3: CATSDSDGGSYNEQFF. DNA of the CDR3: TGTGCCACCAGTGATTCAGATGGGGGGAGCTACAATGAGCAGTTCTTC.

This clonotype came up a few times. The rearrangement links TRBV7-9 to TRBJ1-1, with TRBD1 as a possible D gene (5 bases). Deletions cut 5 bases from V and 6 bases from J, with 16 bases between. Germline V gene data show CDR1 as SEHNR and CDR2 as FQNEAQ (reference sequence). CDR3 size: 14 residues. CDR3 nucleotide sequence: TGTGCCAGCAGCCCAGCAGGGTTTTCACCTGAAGCTTTCTTT. It codes for CASSPAGFSPEAFF.

This clonotype showed up just a few times. The CDR3 nucleotides read TGTGCCAGCAGCTATCACCGGGACCCGCACGAGCAGTACGTC. Translation gives CASSYHRDPHEQYV. The chain recombines TRBV7-6 with TRBJ2-7, with D possibly called TRBD1 or TRBD2 (5 bases each). Trimming pared 4 bases from V and 5 bases from J, leaving 15 bases between. This CDR3 contains 14 residues. The germline CDR1 and CDR2 sequences are SGHVS and FNYEAQ.

In its sample, this clonotype was seen a few times. V and J are TRBV20-1 and TRBJ1-2; D remains unclear. CDR3 length equals 14 residues. Germline CDR1 DFQATT, CDR2 SNEGSKA (reference sequence). V shed 0 bases and J shed 6 bases, with 14 bases lying between them. The CDR3 DNA reads as TGCAGTGCTAGAGATCAGGCTCGCTGGGATGGCTACACCTTC. Translation gives CSARDQARWDGYTF.